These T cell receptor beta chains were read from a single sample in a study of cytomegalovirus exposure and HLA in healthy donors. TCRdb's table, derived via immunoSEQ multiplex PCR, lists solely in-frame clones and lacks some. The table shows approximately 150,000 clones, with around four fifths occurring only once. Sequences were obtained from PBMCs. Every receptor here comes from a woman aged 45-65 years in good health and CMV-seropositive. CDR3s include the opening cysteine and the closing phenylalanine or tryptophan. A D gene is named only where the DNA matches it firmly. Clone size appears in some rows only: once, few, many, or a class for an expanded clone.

CATTQGLIYTF	TGTGCCACGACACAGGGACTAATATACACCTTC	.	TRBJ1-2	TRBV2	few
CASSHPGNIQYF	TGTGCCAGTAGTCATCCGGGAAACATTCAGTACTTC	.	TRBJ2-4	TRBV19	.
CATTEKPIYEQYF	TGTGCCACCACGGAGAAACCAATCTACGAGCAGTACTTC	.	TRBJ2-7	TRBV10-3	.
CASSVHPTEFSGANVLTF	TGTGCCAGCAGCGTACACCCCACGGAGTTCTCTGGGGCCAACGTCCTGACTTTC	.	TRBJ2-6	TRBV9	.
CASSLQGTNYGYTF	TGTGCCAGCAGCTTGCAGGGGACTAACTATGGCTACACCTTC	.	TRBJ1-2	TRBV13	.
CASSVAPSGTSTDTQYF	TGTGCCAGCAGCGTAGCCCCAAGCGGGACTAGCACAGATACGCAGTATTTT	TRBD2	TRBJ2-3	TRBV9	.
CASSLQGARLETQYF	TGTGCCAGCAGCCTACAGGGGGCGCGGTTGGAGACCCAGTACTTC	TRBD1	TRBJ2-5	TRBV9	.
CASSQEVGVSEQFF	TGTGCCAGCAGCCAAGAGGTAGGGGTGAGTGAGCAGTTCTTC	.	TRBJ2-1	TRBV14	few
CASSLTGGKSYEQYF	TGTGCCAGCAGCCTCACAGGGGGAAAATCCTACGAGCAGTACTTC	TRBD1	TRBJ2-7	TRBV11-2	.
CASSWGLNYGYTF	TGTGCCAGCAGTTGGGGGCTTAACTATGGCTACACCTTC	.	TRBJ1-2	TRBV27	.
CASSWGGGDADTQYF	TGTGCCAGCAGCTGGGGTGGGGGGGACGCAGATACGCAGTATTTT	TRBD2	TRBJ2-3	TRBV5-4	.
CAISAGGNTEAFF	TGTGCCATCAGTGCAGGGGGGAACACTGAAGCTTTCTTT	TRBD1	TRBJ1-1	TRBV10-3	.
CASSLGTGLTEAFF	TGTGCCAGCAGCCTCGGGACAGGGCTGACTGAAGCTTTCTTT	TRBD1	TRBJ1-1	TRBV4-2	.
CASDFLPGLAGGTDTQYF	TGTGCCAGCGATTTTTTACCGGGACTAGCGGGGGGCACAGATACGCAGTATTTT	TRBD2	TRBJ2-3	TRBV2	.
CASSLIGGGATGELFF	TGTGCCAGCAGCCTAATCGGAGGGGGCGCAACCGGGGAGCTGTTTTTT	.	TRBJ2-2	TRBV9	few
CASRDWTADSYEQYF	TGTGCCAGCAGGGACTGGACAGCCGACTCCTACGAGCAGTACTTC	.	TRBJ2-7	TRBV2	.
CASSLNRDYEQYF	TGTGCCAGCAGCTTAAACAGGGACTACGAGCAGTACTTC	.	TRBJ2-7	TRBV7-2	.
CAWSVGVNTGELFF	TGTGCCTGGAGTGTAGGGGTGAACACCGGGGAGCTGTTTTTT	.	TRBJ2-2	TRBV30	few
CASSRTGPGGNSPLHF	TGTGCCAGCAGCCGAACAGGCCCGGGAGGTAATTCACCCCTCCACTTT	.	TRBJ1-6	TRBV7-9	.
CASSQLAGGNEQYF	TGTGCCAGCAGCCAATTAGCGGGGGGGAACGAGCAGTACTTC	TRBD2	TRBJ2-7	TRBV4-2	.
CASSQDINQPQHF	TGCGCCAGCAGCCAAGATATCAATCAGCCCCAGCATTTT	.	TRBJ1-5	TRBV4-1	once
CASSPGQGPNTGELFF	TGTGCCAGCAGCCCGGGACAGGGGCCGAACACCGGGGAGCTGTTTTTT	TRBD1	TRBJ2-2	TRBV5-4	.
CASALQETQYF	TGTGCTAGTGCCCTTCAAGAGACCCAGTACTTC	.	TRBJ2-5	TRBV12-5	once
CAWSGGGDSYNEQFF	TGTGCCTGGAGCGGCGGGGGGGATTCCTACAATGAGCAGTTCTTC	TRBD2	TRBJ2-1	TRBV30	once
CASSPRDREKPQHF	TGTGCCAGCAGCCCACGGGACAGGGAAAAGCCCCAGCATTTT	TRBD1	TRBJ1-5	TRBV5-6	.
CASSALAGGAETQYF	TGTGCCAGCAGTGCCCTAGCGGGGGGGGCGGAGACCCAGTACTTC	TRBD2	TRBJ2-5	TRBV28	.
CASSPGVFQWRGADTEAFF	TGTGCCAGCTCACCCGGTGTTTTTCAATGGCGGGGCGCGGACACTGAAGCTTTCTTT	.	TRBJ1-1	TRBV18	once
CASNPSGTDTQYF	TGCGCCAGCAATCCTTCTGGCACAGATACGCAGTATTTT	.	TRBJ2-3	TRBV10-2	.
CASRRQGYTNTEAFF	TGCGCCAGCAGGAGACAGGGATACACTAACACTGAAGCTTTCTTT	TRBD1	TRBJ1-1	TRBV5-1	.
CSSSPNPDEQYF	TGTTCCAGCAGCCCCAATCCGGACGAGCAGTACTTC	.	TRBJ2-7	TRBV7-9	.
CASSRTGTDGNTIYF	TGTGCCAGCAGTCGAACCGGGACAGATGGAAACACCATATATTTT	TRBD1	TRBJ1-3	TRBV6-1	.
CASSISRDNEQFF	TGCGCCAGCAGCATAAGCAGGGACAATGAGCAGTTCTTC	.	TRBJ2-1	TRBV5-1	.
CASSSTGGTVGYTF	TGTGCCAGCAGCTCCACAGGGGGCACCGTTGGCTACACCTTC	TRBD1	TRBJ1-2	TRBV9	.
CASSFNSGAGYTF	TGCGCCAGCAGCTTCAATTCAGGGGCTGGCTACACCTTC	.	TRBJ1-2	TRBV5-1	.
CASSPAGMDYGYTF	TGTGCCAGCTCACCAGCGGGCATGGACTATGGCTACACCTTC	.	TRBJ1-2	TRBV18	few
CASSESSGGPVLTGELFF	TGCGCCAGCAGTGAAAGTAGCGGGGGCCCAGTCTTAACCGGGGAGCTGTTTTTT	TRBD2	TRBJ2-2	TRBV10-1	.
CASARGNEQFF	TGTGCCAGCGCACGGGGGAATGAGCAGTTCTTC	.	TRBJ2-1	TRBV6-5	.
CASDRVGGGARPDTQYF	TGTGCCTCGGATAGGGTTGGCGGGGGGGCCAGGCCAGATACGCAGTATTTT	TRBD2	TRBJ2-3	TRBV30	.
CASSTRTGRRVDTEAFF	TGTGCCAGTAGTACACGGACAGGGAGAAGGGTGGACACTGAAGCTTTCTTT	TRBD1	TRBJ1-1	TRBV19	once
CASSPPSGGAHEQFF	TGTGCCAGCAGCCCTCCTAGCGGGGGGGCCCATGAGCAGTTCTTC	TRBD2	TRBJ2-1	TRBV9	.
CASSYSLGTGSYNEQFF	TGTGCCAGCAGCTACAGCCTCGGGACAGGGTCGTACAATGAGCAGTTCTTC	TRBD1	TRBJ2-1	TRBV13	.
CASRNGQGAAGELFF	TGTGCCAGTCGCAACGGACAGGGGGCAGCCGGGGAGCTGTTTTTT	TRBD1	TRBJ2-2	TRBV19	once
CASSSGGSYGYTF	TGTGCCAGCAGTTCAGGGGGTAGCTATGGCTACACCTTC	TRBD1	TRBJ1-2	TRBV5-6	.
CASRATGEGYGYTF	TGTGCCAGCAGAGCGACAGGGGAGGGCTATGGCTACACCTTC	TRBD1	TRBJ1-2	TRBV6-5	.
CASLNWGGEQYF	TGTGCCAGCCTTAACTGGGGGGGCGAGCAGTACTTC	TRBD2	TRBJ2-7	TRBV6-5	few
CASSGGISGNTIYF	TGTGCCAGCAGCGGAGGTATATCTGGAAACACCATATATTTT	.	TRBJ1-3	TRBV5-4	.
CASSWGVWTGELFF	TGTGCCAGCAGTTGGGGGGTTTGGACCGGGGAGCTGTTTTTT	.	TRBJ2-2	TRBV27	.
CASSPGAVGQDIEKLFF	TGTGCCAGCAGCCCCGGCGCTGTGGGACAGGATATTGAAAAACTGTTTTTT	TRBD1	TRBJ1-4	TRBV7-2	.